Below, 30 T cell receptor beta chains from the same sample are listed, as sequenced in a study of T-cell memory formation after mild COVID-19. TCRdb re-derived calls from the 5' RACE reads in MiXCR, one entry per CDR3 protein. The sample includes some 290,000 distinct CDR3 sequences, about a sixth of them seen just once. Sequencing was carried out using PBMCs or a T cell subset sorted from them (not recorded which). These TCRs come from a man between 18 and 29 years old who had mild COVID-19 (a few samples of this study predate the infection). Cell type and time point are not known.

In this sample, this clonotype turned up a few times. V gene TRBV12-3 or TRBV12-4 combines with J gene TRBJ2-3, with a tentative D call TRBD2 (7 bases). This CDR3 spans 15 amino acids. Trimming took 3 bases from V and 6 from J, leaving 16 bases between them. CDR3 in DNA: TGTGCCAGCAGTTTTCGGGGGGCTGGGGGGGATACGCAGTATTTT. It translates to CASSFRGAGGDTQYF.

This clonotype appeared a few times. The rearrangement uses TRBV6-1 and TRBJ2-7; maybe TRBD1 (6 bases). Germline CDR1 is MNHNS and CDR2 is SASEGT. The CDR3 extends over 14 amino acids. The V end lost 0 bases, the J end lost 4 bases, and 10 bases lay between the germline ends. The CDR3 region has the DNA TGTGCCAGCAGTGAAGCGCCCAGGGGTTACGAGCAGTACGTC. This encodes CASSEAPRGYEQYV.

This sequence joins TRBV5-4 and TRBJ2-5, with 7 bases identical to TRBD2. V was clipped by 2 bases and J by 3 bases; unmatched bases: 4. CDR1 is SGHNT and CDR2 is YYREEE in the germline V gene (reference sequence). The CDR3 is 14 amino acids. The CDR3 region has the DNA TGTGCCAGCAGCTTCGGGGGGTTTAAAGAGACCCAGTACTTC. Translation gives CASSFGGFKETQYF.

This clonotype was picked up a small number of times. V usage is TRBV4-1 and J usage is TRBJ1-2; D gene unclear. V gave up 0 bases and J gave up 4 bases, with 15 bases separating them. The CDR3 spans 16 residues. Germline V gene sequence: CDR1 MGHRA, CDR2 YSYEKL. The CDR3 loop reads CASSQEVLPGSYGYTF. The CDR3 DNA reads TGCGCCAGCAGCCAAGAAGTCCTCCCGGGATCCTATGGCTACACCTTC.

The rearrangement joins TRBV12-3 or TRBV12-4 to TRBJ2-7; perhaps TRBD1 as D (5 bases). The CDR3 extends over 12 amino acids. Trimming removed 3 bases at V and 6 bases at J, with 9 bases between. Here the CDR3 DNA reads TGTGCCAGCAGTTTTAGTAGGGGCGAGCAGTACGTC. The encoded protein is CASSFSRGEQYV.

The chain has TRBV4-3 and TRBJ2-5; 7 bases line up with TRBD1. Germline V gene data show CDR1 as LGHNA and CDR2 as YSLEER. V gave up 1 base and J gave up 4 bases; unmatched junction bases: 9. This CDR3 region has 16 residues. The CDR3 coding sequence is TGCGCCAGCAGCCAAGCGGAAGGGGGCTGGGTAGAGACCCAGTACTTC. This codes for CASSQAEGGWVETQYF.

The V gene is TRBV6-5, the J gene TRBJ1-1, with 9 positions matching TRBD1. Germline V gene sequence: CDR1 MNHEY, CDR2 SVGAGI. V gave up 0 bases and J gave up 8 bases; unmatched junction bases: 4. The CDR3 consists of 14 residues. Written as DNA, the CDR3 is TGTGCCAGCAGTTACTCGTTACAGGGGGCAGAAGCTTTCTTT. Amino acids: CASSYSLQGAEAFF.

The gene calls are TRBV4-1 and TRBJ1-1; the match to TRBD1 covers 7 bases. The V and J ends lost 5 bases and 0 bases, in that order; junction bases with no gene match: 6. The CDR3 contains 15 residues. Germline V lookup: CDR1 MGHRA, CDR2 YSYEKL. Here the CDR3 reads CASSSVTGMNTEAFF. CDR3 nucleotide sequence: TGCGCCAGCAGCTCCGTGACAGGGATGAACACTGAAGCTTTCTTT.

The CDR3 sequence: CASATGQTGNYGYTF. For the CDR3, the DNA is TGTGCCAGCGCTACGGGGCAGACAGGAAACTATGGCTACACCTTC. This chain uses TRBV6-5 with TRBJ1-2; tentative D call: TRBD1 (6 bases). CDR3 length: 15 amino acids. V lost 8 bases and J 2 bases, leaving 18 bases between the germline ends. Germline V gene sequence: CDR1 MNHEY, CDR2 SVGAGI.

The genes are TRBV11-2 and TRBJ2-5, with D possibly called TRBD1 or TRBD2 (5 bases each). This CDR3 region has 15 residues. V was cut by 1 base and J by 4 bases, with 13 bases left in between. CDR1 is SGHAT, CDR2 FQNNGV, per germline. The CDR3 loop is CASSLGPEGLETQYF. In nucleotides, the CDR3 is TGTGCCAGCAGCTTAGGCCCCGAGGGGTTAGAGACCCAGTACTTC.

This clonotype has just a few counts. This chain uses TRBV5-1 with TRBJ2-3; 10 bases map to TRBD1. This CDR3 has 14 residues. V lost 4 bases, J lost 5 bases, and 4 bases stayed unmatched. Germline CDR1 SGHRS, CDR2 YFSETQ. CDR3 nucleotides: TGCGCCAGCAGCGGGACAGGGGTGTTAGATACGCAGTATTTT. Protein sequence: CASSGTGVLDTQYF.

This clonotype came up once. V is TRBV20-1 and J is TRBJ2-7; possibly TRBD1 or TRBD2 for D (6 bases each). This CDR3 has 14 residues. Trimming took off 6 bases at V and 0 bases at J, with 15 bases between the two ends. The germline CDR1 and CDR2 sequences are DFQATT and SNEGSKA (reference sequence). This CDR3 reads CSASGKGGSYEQYV. CDR3 bases: TGCAGTGCGAGTGGGAAGGGGGGCTCCTACGAGCAGTACGTC.

The chain carries TRBV25-1 and TRBJ2-1; D may be TRBD1 (6 bases). The CDR3 is made up of 14 amino acids. The germline V and J ends were trimmed by 4 bases and 4 bases, with 11 bases remaining between them. Germline-derived CDR1 and CDR2 are MGHDK and SYGVNS. The CDR3 region is CASSGTAGYNEQFF. The CDR3 bases are TGTGCCAGCAGTGGGACAGCAGGATACAATGAGCAGTTCTTC. Drawing the rest from reference TRBV25-1 and TRBJ2-1, the complete variable domain is EADIYQTPRYLVIGTGKKITLECSQTMGHDKMYWYQQDPGMELHLIHYSYGVNSTEKGDLSSESTVSRIRTEHFPLTLESARPSHTSQYLCASSGTAGYNEQFFGPGTRLTVL.

V is TRBV6-5 and J is TRBJ2-1, with TRBD2 matching 10 bases. J was trimmed by 6 bases and V by 5 bases; bases with no gene match: 4. Germline V gene sequence: CDR1 MNHEY, CDR2 SVGAGI. The CDR3 is 14 amino acids. DNA for the CDR3: TGTGCCAGCAGTCAGCGGGGGGGCCTCAATGAGCAGTTCTTC. Translating it yields CASSQRGGLNEQFF.

The rearrangement joins TRBV6-2 or TRBV6-3 to TRBJ2-5; 8 positions match TRBD2. The trim removed 7 bases at V and 3 bases at J, leaving 4 bases unmatched. CDR1 is MNHEY, CDR2 SVGEGT, per germline. CDR3 length equals 13 residues. The CDR3 nucleotides are TGTGCCAGCAATCGGGGGGGGGAAGAGACCCAGTACTTC. This translates into CASNRGGEETQYF.

This rearrangement joins TRBV5-3 to TRBJ1-5, with D maybe TRBD1 (5 bases). TRBV5-3 is treated as an ORF (open reading frame) with a function not yet certain. Trimming cost V 0 bases and J 4 bases, with 14 bases left between them. CDR3 length: 16 residues. CDR3 in DNA: TGTGCCAGAAGCTTGGAAGGCAGGGCTGCGAATCAGCCCCAGCATTTT. Amino acid sequence: CARSLEGRAANQPQHF.

The chain links TRBV5-1 to TRBJ1-2; unclear D gene. Trimming shortened V by 0 bases and J by 4 bases, and 16 bases separated the two germline ends. This CDR3 is 16 amino acids long. Germline CDR1 and CDR2: SGHRS and YFSETQ. In DNA, the CDR3 is TGCGCCAGCAGCTTGGACACGGACCCAGGAGTCTATGGCTACACCTTC. It translates to CASSLDTDPGVYGYTF. The full variable domain, with the rest looked up from reference TRBV5-1 and TRBJ1-2, is KAGVTQTPRYLIKTRGQQVTLSCSPISGHRSVSWYQQTPGQGLQFLFEYFSETQRNKGNFPGRFSGRQFSNSRSEMNVSTLELGDSALYLCASSLDTDPGVYGYTFGSGTRLTVV.

A few counts support this clonotype. The CDR3 bases are TGTGCCCGAAACCGGGGCAGCTCCTACGAGCAGTACGTC. Translation gives CARNRGSSYEQYV. The chain is built from TRBV10-3 and TRBJ2-7; D tentatively fits TRBD1 or TRBD2 (5 bases each). The CDR3 has 13 amino acids. Germline CDR1 ENHRY, CDR2 SYGVKD. V lost 11 bases and J lost 0, with 14 bases in between.

This clonotype was seen more than once but under ten times. The rearrangement links TRBV6-2 or TRBV6-3 to TRBJ2-7, with D possibly matching TRBD1 (5 bases). Germline assignment: CDR1 MNHEY and CDR2 SVGEGT. The CDR3 runs to 12 residues. V gave up 4 bases and J gave up 2 bases, with 6 bases separating them. The CDR3 coding sequence is TGTGCCAGCAGTTCAGGGCCCTACGAGCAGTACTTC. Its translation: CASSSGPYEQYF.

V usage is TRBV20-1 and J usage is TRBJ1-6, with a weak D call TRBD1 (6 bases). Trimming removed 6 bases at V and 0 bases at J, with 12 bases between. CDR1 and CDR2 (germline): DFQATT, SNEGSKA (reference sequence). CDR3 length: 15 residues. The CDR3 nucleotides read TGCAGTGCCAATGGACAGAGCTCCTATAATTCACCCCTCCACTTT. Its protein product is CSANGQSSYNSPLHF.

This clonotype was detected a few times. The chain recombines TRBV2 with TRBJ1-6, with a possible D match to TRBD1 (5 bases). V was shortened by 8 bases and J by 10 bases, with 15 bases between the two germline ends. This CDR3 comprises 13 residues. Germline V gives CDR1 SNHLY, CDR2 FYNNEI. The CDR3 coding sequence is TGTGCCAGCTCCGCGGGGGTAAACTCACCCCTCCACTTT. The encoded protein is CASSAGVNSPLHF.

V usage is TRBV20-1 and J usage is TRBJ1-4; D unresolved. Germline CDR1 DFQATT, CDR2 SNEGSKA (reference sequence). Between the trimmed V and J ends, which lost 3 bases and 0 bases, there was a span of 11 bases. This CDR3 region has 15 residues. The CDR3 reads CSASETLATNEKLFF. The CDR3 bases are TGCAGTGCTAGCGAGACACTCGCAACTAATGAAAAACTGTTTTTT.

This clonotype was seen a few times. The chain recombines TRBV4-3 with TRBJ2-7; D is tentatively TRBD1 or TRBD2 (5 bases each). In germline, CDR1 is LGHNA, CDR2 YSLEER. This CDR3 spans 15 amino acids. Trimming shortened V by 4 bases and J by 3 bases, and 16 bases separated the two germline ends. The CDR3 sequence: CASSRTFGDGYEQYF. CDR3 nucleotide sequence: TGCGCCAGCAGCCGAACCTTTGGGGACGGCTACGAGCAGTACTTC.

In this sample, this clonotype turned up a few times. The V and J genes are TRBV12-3 or TRBV12-4 and TRBJ2-2; D not certain. V was clipped by 5 bases and J by 6 bases, with 10 bases between them. CDR3 size: 13 residues. The CDR3 loop reads CASSPTSPGELFF. The DNA for the CDR3 is TGTGCCAGCAGTCCGACGAGCCCCGGGGAGCTGTTTTTT.

This chain uses TRBV18 with TRBJ1-3; 7 positions agree with TRBD1. J was trimmed by 2 bases and V by 4 bases; bases with no gene match: 8. CDR1 is KGHSH and CDR2 is LQKENI in the germline V gene. The CDR3 runs 16 residues. CDR3 amino acids: CASSHNFDRAGNTIYF. The CDR3 DNA follows: TGTGCCAGCTCACACAATTTTGACAGGGCTGGAAACACCATATATTTT.

The chain joins TRBV7-9 to TRBJ1-5; D may be TRBD1 (5 bases). Trimming left V 0 bases short and J 8 bases short, with 14 bases between. Germline V gene data show CDR1 as SEHNR and CDR2 as FQNEAQ (reference sequence). This CDR3 comprises 15 residues. The chain's CDR3 is CASSLAGTANEPQHF. CDR3 DNA sequence: TGTGCCAGCAGCTTAGCGGGGACGGCGAACGAGCCCCAGCATTTT.

This chain joins TRBV28 and TRBJ2-7, with 7 bases matching TRBD1. Germline CDR1 and CDR2: MDHEN and SYDVKM. The CDR3 is made up of 16 amino acids. J lost 5 bases, V lost 7 bases, and 17 bases had no gene match. The CDR3 region has the DNA TGTGCCAGCACATTGGTACTCCCGACAGGGATTAACGAGCAGTACTTC. It encodes CASTLVLPTGINEQYF.

This clonotype has more than one count but fewer than ten. This rearrangement joins TRBV18 to TRBJ2-3; tentative D call: TRBD1 (7 bases). The germline CDR1 and CDR2 sequences are KGHSH and LQKENI. The CDR3 totals 12 residues. Between the trimmed V and J ends, which lost 3 bases and 13 bases, there was a span of 14 bases. The CDR3 sequence is CASSPMTGRKYF. For the CDR3, the DNA is TGTGCCAGCTCACCCATGACAGGGAGGAAGTATTTT.

The rearrangement joins TRBV18 to TRBJ2-6; 8 positions match TRBD2. Germline CDR1 reads KGHSH; CDR2 reads LQKENI. V was pared by 3 bases and J by 0 bases, with 10 bases of the junction left unmatched. The CDR3 length is 19 residues. The CDR3 reads CASSPREGFLSSGANVLTF. The CDR3 DNA sequence: TGTGCCAGCTCACCCCGGGAGGGGTTCCTGAGCTCTGGGGCCAACGTCCTGACTTTC.

This clonotype was detected only a few times. The genes are TRBV7-2 and TRBJ2-1, with 8 bases lining up with TRBD2. This CDR3 has 16 amino acids. Germline V gene lookup returns CDR1 SGHTA and CDR2 FQGNSA. The V gene end was trimmed by 6 bases and the J gene end by 0 bases; junction bases not matched to a gene: 7. This CDR3 is CASRSPGGGSYNEQFF. The DNA of the CDR3 is TGTGCCAGCAGATCCCCGGGGGGGGGCTCCTACAATGAGCAGTTCTTC. Full variable domain (outside the CDR3, taken from reference TRBV7-2 and TRBJ2-1): GAGVSQSPSNKVTEKGKDVELRCDPISGHTALYWYRQSLGQGLEFLIYFQGNSAPDKSGLPSDRFSAERTGGSVSTLTIQRTQQEDSAVYLCASRSPGGGSYNEQFFGPGTRLTVL.